This T cell receptor beta chain was documented in a study of cytomegalovirus exposure and HLA in healthy donors. Notes on the study in general: Reportedly, cytomegalovirus status was diagnosed with high sensitivity and specificity.

The CDR3 is 13 residues long. Germline V gives CDR1 SNHLY, CDR2 FYNNEI. V gave up 8 bases and J gave up 2 bases, with 11 bases separating them. Points on this clone: Its antigen is undetermined.

Assay used: immunoSEQ multiplex PCR; TCRdb lists only in-frame clones, some missing. The table records 100,000 to 150,000 clones, about 93% of them present only once. The clonotype was recovered from a woman under 30 in good health and CMV-seronegative. The sample consisted of PBMCs. The chain is built from TRBV2 and TRBJ2-3, with unresolved D. CDR3 loop: CASGDSYTDTQYF. The CDR3 nucleotides are TGTGCCAGCGGCGACTCATACACAGATACGCAGTATTTT.